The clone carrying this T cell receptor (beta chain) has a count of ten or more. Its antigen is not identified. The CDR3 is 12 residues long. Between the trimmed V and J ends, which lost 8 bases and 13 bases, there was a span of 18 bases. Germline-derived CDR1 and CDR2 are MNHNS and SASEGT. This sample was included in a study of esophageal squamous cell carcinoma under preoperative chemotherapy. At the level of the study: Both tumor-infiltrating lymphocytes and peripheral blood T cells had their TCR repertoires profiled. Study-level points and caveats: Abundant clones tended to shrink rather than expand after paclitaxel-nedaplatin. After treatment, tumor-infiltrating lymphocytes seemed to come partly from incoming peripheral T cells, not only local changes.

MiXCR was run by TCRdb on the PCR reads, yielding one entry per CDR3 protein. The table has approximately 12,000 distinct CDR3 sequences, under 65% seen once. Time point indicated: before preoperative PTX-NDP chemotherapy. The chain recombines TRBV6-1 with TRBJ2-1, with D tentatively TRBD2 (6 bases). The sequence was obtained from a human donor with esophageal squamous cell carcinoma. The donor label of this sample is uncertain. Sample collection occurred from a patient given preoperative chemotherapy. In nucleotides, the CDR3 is TGTGCCAGCCAGAGACTAGGAGAGACCCAGTTCTTC. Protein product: CASQRLGETQFF.